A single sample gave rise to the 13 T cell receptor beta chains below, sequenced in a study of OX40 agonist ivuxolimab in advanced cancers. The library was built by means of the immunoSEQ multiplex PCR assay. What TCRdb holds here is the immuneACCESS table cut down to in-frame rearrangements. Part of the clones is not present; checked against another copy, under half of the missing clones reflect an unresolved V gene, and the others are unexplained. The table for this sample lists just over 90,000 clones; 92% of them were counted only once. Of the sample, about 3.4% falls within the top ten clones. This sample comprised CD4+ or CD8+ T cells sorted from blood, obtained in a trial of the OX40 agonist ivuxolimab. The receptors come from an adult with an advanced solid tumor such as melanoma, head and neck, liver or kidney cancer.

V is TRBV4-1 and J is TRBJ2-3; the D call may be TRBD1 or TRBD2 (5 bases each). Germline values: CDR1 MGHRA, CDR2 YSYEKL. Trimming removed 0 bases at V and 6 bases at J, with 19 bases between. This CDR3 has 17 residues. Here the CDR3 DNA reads TGCGCCAGCAGCCAAGATCGAGGTAGAAGAGAGGGGGATACGCAGTATTTT. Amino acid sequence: CASSQDRGRREGDTQYF.

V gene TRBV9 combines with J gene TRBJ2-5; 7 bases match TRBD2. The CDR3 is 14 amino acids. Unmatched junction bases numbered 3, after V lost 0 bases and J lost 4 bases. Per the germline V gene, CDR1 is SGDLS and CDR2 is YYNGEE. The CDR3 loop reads CASSVGTRRETQYF. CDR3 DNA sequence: TGTGCCAGCAGCGTAGGGACTAGAAGAGAGACCCAGTACTTC.

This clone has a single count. Here the CDR3 DNA reads TGCGCCAGCAGCCACACTTGGGGGACGAGTACTGAAGCTTTCTTT. This sequence encodes CASSHTWGTSTEAFF. The V gene is TRBV4-1, the J gene TRBJ1-1; possible D gene TRBD1, 5 bases. Per germline, CDR1 MGHRA and CDR2 YSYEKL. V shed 3 bases and J shed 5 bases, with 16 bases lying between them. The CDR3 runs 15 residues.

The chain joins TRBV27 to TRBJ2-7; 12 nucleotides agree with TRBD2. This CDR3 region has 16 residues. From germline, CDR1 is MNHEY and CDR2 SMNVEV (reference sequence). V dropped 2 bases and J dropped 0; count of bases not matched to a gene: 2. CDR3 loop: CASSLRLAGASYEQYF. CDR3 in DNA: TGTGCCAGCAGTTTACGACTAGCGGGGGCCTCCTACGAGCAGTACTTC.

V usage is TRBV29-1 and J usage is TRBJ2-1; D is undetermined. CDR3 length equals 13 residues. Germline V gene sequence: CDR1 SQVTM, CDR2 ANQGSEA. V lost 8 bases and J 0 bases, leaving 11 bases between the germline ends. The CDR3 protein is CSYSTSSYNEQFF. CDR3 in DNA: TGCAGCTACAGCACGAGCTCCTACAATGAGCAGTTCTTC.

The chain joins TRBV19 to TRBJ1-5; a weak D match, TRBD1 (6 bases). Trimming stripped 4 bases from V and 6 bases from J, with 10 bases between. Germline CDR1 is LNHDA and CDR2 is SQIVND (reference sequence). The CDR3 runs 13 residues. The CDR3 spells CASSSAGAQPQHF. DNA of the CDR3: TGTGCCAGTAGTAGCGCGGGGGCTCAGCCCCAGCATTTT.

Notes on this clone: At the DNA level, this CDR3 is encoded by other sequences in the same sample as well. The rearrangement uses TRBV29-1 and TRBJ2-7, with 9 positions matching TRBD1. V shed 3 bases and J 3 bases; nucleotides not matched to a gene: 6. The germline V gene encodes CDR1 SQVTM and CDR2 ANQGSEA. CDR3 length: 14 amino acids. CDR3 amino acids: CSVEGTGSNYEQYF. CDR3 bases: TGCAGCGTTGAGGGGACAGGGTCGAACTACGAGCAGTACTTC.

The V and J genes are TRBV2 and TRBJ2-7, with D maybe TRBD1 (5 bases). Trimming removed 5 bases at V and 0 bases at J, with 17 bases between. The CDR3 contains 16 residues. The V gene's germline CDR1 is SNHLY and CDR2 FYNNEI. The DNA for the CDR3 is TGTGCCAGCAGTCAACGCAGGGATACGAGCTCCTACGAGCAGTACTTC. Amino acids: CASSQRRDTSSYEQYF. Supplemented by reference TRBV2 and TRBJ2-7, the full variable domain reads EPEVTQTPSHQVTQMGQEVILRCVPISNHLYFYWYRQILGQKVEFLVSFYNNEISEKSEIFDDQFSVERPDGSNFTLKIRSTKLEDSAMYFCASSQRRDTSSYEQYFGPGTRLTVT.

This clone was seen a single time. CDR3 protein: CAWRGQGSYEQYF. Written as DNA, the CDR3 is TGTGCCTGGAGAGGACAGGGCTCCTACGAGCAGTACTTC. The chain links TRBV30 to TRBJ2-7; 8 positions agree with TRBD1. The CDR3 consists of 13 residues. V lost 3 bases, J lost 0 bases, and 1 base stayed unmatched. Germline V lookup: CDR1 GTSNPN, CDR2 SVGIG (reference sequence).

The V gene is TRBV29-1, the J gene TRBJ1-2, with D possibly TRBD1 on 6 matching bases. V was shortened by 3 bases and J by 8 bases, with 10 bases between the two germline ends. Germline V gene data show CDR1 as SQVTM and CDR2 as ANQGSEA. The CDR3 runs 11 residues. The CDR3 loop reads CSVEGGWGYTF. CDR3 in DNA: TGCAGCGTTGAGGGGGGCTGGGGCTACACCTTC. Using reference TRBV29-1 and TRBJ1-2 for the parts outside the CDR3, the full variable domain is SAVISQKPSRDICQRGTSLTIQCQVDSQVTMMFWYRQQPGQSLTLIATANQGSEATYESGFVIDKFPISRPNLTFSTLTVSNMSPEDSSIYLCSVEGGWGYTFGSGTRLTVV.

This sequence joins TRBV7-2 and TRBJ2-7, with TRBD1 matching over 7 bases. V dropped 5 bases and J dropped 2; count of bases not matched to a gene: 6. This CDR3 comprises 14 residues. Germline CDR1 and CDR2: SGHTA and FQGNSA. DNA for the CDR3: TGTGCCAGCAGCCCCTGGGACAGAGCCTACGAGCAGTACTTC. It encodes CASSPWDRAYEQYF. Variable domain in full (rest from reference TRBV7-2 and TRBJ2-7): GAGVSQSPSNKVTEKGKDVELRCDPISGHTALYWYRQSLGQGLEFLIYFQGNSAPDKSGLPSDRFSAERTGGSVSTLTIQRTQQEDSAVYLCASSPWDRAYEQYFGPGTRLTVT.

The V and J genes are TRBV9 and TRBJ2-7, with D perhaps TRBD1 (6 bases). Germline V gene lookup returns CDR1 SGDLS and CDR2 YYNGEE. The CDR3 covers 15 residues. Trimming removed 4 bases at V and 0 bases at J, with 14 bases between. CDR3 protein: CASSSGWGLSYEQYF. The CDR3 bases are TGTGCCAGCAGCTCAGGGTGGGGGCTCTCCTACGAGCAGTACTTC.

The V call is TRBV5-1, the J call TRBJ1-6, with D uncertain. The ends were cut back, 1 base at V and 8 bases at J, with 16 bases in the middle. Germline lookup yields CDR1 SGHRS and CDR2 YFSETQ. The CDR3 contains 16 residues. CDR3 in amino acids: CASSLKGDYPYSPLHF. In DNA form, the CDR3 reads TGCGCCAGCAGCTTGAAGGGAGACTACCCTTATTCACCCCTCCACTTT.